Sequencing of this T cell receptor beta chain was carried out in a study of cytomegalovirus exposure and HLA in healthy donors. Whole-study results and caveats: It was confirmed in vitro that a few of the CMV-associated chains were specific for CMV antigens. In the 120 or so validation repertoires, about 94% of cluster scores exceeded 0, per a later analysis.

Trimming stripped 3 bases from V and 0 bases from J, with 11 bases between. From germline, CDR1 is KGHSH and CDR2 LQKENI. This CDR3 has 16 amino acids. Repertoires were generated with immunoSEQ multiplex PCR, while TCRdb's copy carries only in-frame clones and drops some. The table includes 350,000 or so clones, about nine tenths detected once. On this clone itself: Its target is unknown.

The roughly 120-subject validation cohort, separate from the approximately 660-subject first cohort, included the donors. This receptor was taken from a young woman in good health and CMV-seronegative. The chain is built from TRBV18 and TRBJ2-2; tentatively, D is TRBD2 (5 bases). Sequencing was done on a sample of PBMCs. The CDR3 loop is CASSPRAAPNTGELFF. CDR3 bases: TGTGCCAGCTCACCGAGGGCCGCCCCGAACACCGGGGAGCTGTTTTTT.